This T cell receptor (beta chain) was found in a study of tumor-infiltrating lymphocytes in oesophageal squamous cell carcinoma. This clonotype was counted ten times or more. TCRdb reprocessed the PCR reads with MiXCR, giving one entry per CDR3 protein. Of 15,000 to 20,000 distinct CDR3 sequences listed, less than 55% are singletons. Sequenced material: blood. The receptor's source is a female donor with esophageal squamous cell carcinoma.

The CDR3 sequence: CASSAGTGGSYEQYF. The DNA of the CDR3 is TGTGCCAGTAGTGCCGGGACAGGGGGCTCCTACGAGCAGTACTTC. This chain uses TRBV19 with TRBJ2-7; 11 positions agree with TRBD1. This CDR3 comprises 15 residues. Trimming took 5 bases from V and 0 from J; bases not matched to a gene: 3. The germline CDR1 and CDR2 sequences are LNHDA and SQIVND (reference sequence). The full variable domain, completed using reference TRBV19 and TRBJ2-7, is DGGITQSPKYLFRKEGQNVTLSCEQNLNHDAMYWYRQDPGQGLRLIYYSQIVNDFQKGDIAEGYSVSREKKESFPLTVTSAQKNPTAFYLCASSAGTGGSYEQYFGPGTRLTVT.